The clone carrying this T cell receptor (beta chain) was counted many times. Library preparation tagged each individual cDNA molecule with a unique molecular identifier. Via MiXCR, TCRdb re-called the RACE reads, giving one row per CDR3 protein. This sample has about 260,000 distinct CDR3 sequences; about 8.1% occur once, and the top ten carry 2% to 3%. The data were obtained in a study of human T cells and chemical hapten exposure. The sample's time point: pre-sensitization, week 0. Treatment meaning: therapeutic diphenylcyclopropenone sensitization with weekly scalp DPC. Every patch test was put on after a blood sample was taken. Source: whole blood, taken in connection with sensitization to the hapten diphenylcyclopropenone (DPC). The clonotype originates from a woman aged 40-49 years with alopecia areata. Some clones in this sample may be carry-over from other donors' samples.

This CDR3 is CSVDIRQGSSPNTEAFF. DNA for the CDR3: TGCAGCGTTGATATCCGACAGGGTTCGTCCCCGAACACTGAAGCTTTCTTT. This chain joins TRBV29-1 and TRBJ1-1; TRBD1 aligns across 7 bases. The V gene end was trimmed by 3 bases and the J gene end by 1 base; junction bases not matched to a gene: 14. The CDR3 is 17 residues long. CDR1 SQVTM and CDR2 ANQGSEA come from the germline V gene.